These T cell receptor beta chains were read from a single sample in a study of radiotherapy plus CTLA-4 blockade in lung cancer. Here immunoSEQ multiplex PCR was the method, and the copy in TCRdb shows in-frame clones only, minus some. The sample lists about 97,000 clones, approximately 75% occurring once. The material sequenced was peripheral blood, taken from a patient treated with radiotherapy plus ipilimumab. The receptor source for this set is a human donor with non-small cell lung cancer who had a partial response to radiotherapy plus ipilimumab. Some clones in this sample may be carry-over from other donors' samples. CDR3s include the opening cysteine and the closing phenylalanine or tryptophan. Fields, in order: J gene, clone size, V gene, CDR3 length, D gene, CDR3 DNA, CDR3 protein. D genes are given only for firm matches. Size is omitted from some rows. Given values are once, few, many or a class for expanded clones.

>TRBJ2-3|-|TRBV27|17|TRBD2
TGTGCCAGCAGTTACTGGGCGGGAGGAGGGAACACAGATACGCAGTATTTT
CASSYWAGGGNTDTQYF
>TRBJ2-5|-|TRBV9|16|TRBD2
TGTGCCAGCAGCGTAGCCGGGCTAGCGGGGCAAGAGACCCAGTACTTC
CASSVAGLAGQETQYF
>TRBJ1-1|few|TRBV28|15|TRBD1
TGTGCCAGCAGTTTATGGGGACAGCAGAACACTGAAGCTTTCTTT
CASSLWGQQNTEAFF
>TRBJ2-3|-|TRBV18|13|-
TGTGCCAGCTCACCACTATTAGCAGATACGCAGTATTTT
CASSPLLADTQYF
>TRBJ2-1|-|TRBV6-4|15|TRBD2
TGTGCCAGCAGTGACTCGGGGGGGTTATTCAATGAGCAGTTCTTC
CASSDSGGLFNEQFF
>TRBJ2-1|few|TRBV9|18|TRBD2
TGTGCCAGCAGCGTCACGGCCCGGACTAGCGGCACATACAATGAGCAGTTCTTC
CASSVTARTSGTYNEQFF
>TRBJ2-6|-|TRBV2|16|TRBD1
TGTGCCAGCAGTCAGGACAGGGGATCTGGGGCCAACGTCCTGACTTTC
CASSQDRGSGANVLTF
>TRBJ2-1|-|TRBV5-1|13|-
TGCGCCAGCAGCTTGGCCTACCCACTTGAGCAGTTCTTC
CASSLAYPLEQFF
>TRBJ2-7|-|TRBV7-8|15|-
TGTGCCAGCAGCTTACACCAAGCGGTTTCCTACGAGCAGTACTTC
CASSLHQAVSYEQYF
>TRBJ2-7|-|TRBV28|13|TRBD2
TGTGCCAGCACTAGCGGGAACTCCTACGAGCAGTACTTC
CASTSGNSYEQYF
>TRBJ2-3|-|TRBV7-3|15|TRBD2
TGTGCCAGCAGCGAGAGCGGGGGGAACACAGATACGCAGTATTTT
CASSESGGNTDTQYF
>TRBJ2-5|-|TRBV6-1|14|TRBD2
TGTGCCAGCCTTAGGGCGGGAGCAGTGGAGACCCAGTACTTC
CASLRAGAVETQYF
>TRBJ2-7|-|TRBV10-3|15|TRBD1
TGTGCCATCAGTGACAACAGGGGGAGGTCCTACGAGCAGTACTTC
CAISDNRGRSYEQYF
>TRBJ2-3|-|TRBV9|16|TRBD2
TGTGCCAGCAGCGTGAGACTAGCGGGGGACACAGATACGCAGTATTTT
CASSVRLAGDTDTQYF
>TRBJ2-3|-|TRBV18|16|-
TGTGCCAGCTCACCACCGGGCCCAATTAGCACAGATACGCAGTATTTT
CASSPPGPISTDTQYF
>TRBJ2-1|-|TRBV4-2|17|TRBD2
TGTGCCAGCAGCCAAGAAGGCCTAGCGGGGGATTACAATGAGCAGTTCTTC
CASSQEGLAGDYNEQFF
>TRBJ2-1|-|TRBV7-2|16|TRBD2
TGTGCCAGCAGCGCCAGACGGCTAGCGGTCTACAATGAGCAGTTCTTC
CASSARRLAVYNEQFF
>TRBJ2-1|-|TRBV7-9|17|-
TGTGCCAGCAGCTTAAGGGGGGGGACAGGAGTTAACAATGAGCAGTTCTTC
CASSLRGGTGVNNEQFF
>TRBJ2-1|-|TRBV6-6|15|-
TGTGCCAGCAGTTATCGGCAGGCCACGGACAATGAGCAGTTCTTC
CASSYRQATDNEQFF
>TRBJ2-7|once|TRBV10-2|14|-
TGCGCCAGCAGCCACACCGGGACTTCCTACGAGCAGTACTTC
CASSHTGTSYEQYF
>TRBJ1-4|-|TRBV4-2|16|-
TGTGCCAGCAGCCAAGATTGGTCAGGTTTTAATGAAAAACTGTTTTTT
CASSQDWSGFNEKLFF
>TRBJ1-5|-|TRBV7-2|13|-
TGTGCCAGCAGCTTTGAGGGATTCCAGCCCCAGCATTTT
CASSFEGFQPQHF
>TRBJ1-1|-|TRBV4-1|16|-
TGCGCCAGCAGCCAAGTCGGAGCCGCTCGGAACACTGAAGCTTTCTTT
CASSQVGAARNTEAFF
>TRBJ2-7|-|TRBV30|15|TRBD2
TGTGCCTGGAGAACAAGGGCTAGCGGGGGCTACGAGCAGTACTTC
CAWRTRASGGYEQYF
>TRBJ1-1|-|TRBV6-1|14|-
TGTGCCAGCAGTGAGCTGGGGCCCGGGACTGAAGCTTTCTTT
CASSELGPGTEAFF
>TRBJ2-5|few|TRBV6-5|15|TRBD2
TGTGCCAGCACCTCGGGAGGGAGGGGCCAAGAGACCCAGTACTTC
CASTSGGRGQETQYF
>TRBJ2-1|-|TRBV18|15|TRBD2
TGTGCCAGCTCACCATGGGCGGGAGGGCCTGATGTGCAGTTCTTC
CASSPWAGGPDVQFF
>TRBJ1-1|-|TRBV11-1|15|TRBD1
TGTGCCAGCAGCCCAGGGGGACAGGGCCGGGCTGAAGCTTTCTTT
CASSPGGQGRAEAFF
>TRBJ2-1|-|TRBV7-2|12|-
TGTGCCAGCAGCCTTGACAGGAGGGAGCAGTTCTTC
CASSLDRREQFF